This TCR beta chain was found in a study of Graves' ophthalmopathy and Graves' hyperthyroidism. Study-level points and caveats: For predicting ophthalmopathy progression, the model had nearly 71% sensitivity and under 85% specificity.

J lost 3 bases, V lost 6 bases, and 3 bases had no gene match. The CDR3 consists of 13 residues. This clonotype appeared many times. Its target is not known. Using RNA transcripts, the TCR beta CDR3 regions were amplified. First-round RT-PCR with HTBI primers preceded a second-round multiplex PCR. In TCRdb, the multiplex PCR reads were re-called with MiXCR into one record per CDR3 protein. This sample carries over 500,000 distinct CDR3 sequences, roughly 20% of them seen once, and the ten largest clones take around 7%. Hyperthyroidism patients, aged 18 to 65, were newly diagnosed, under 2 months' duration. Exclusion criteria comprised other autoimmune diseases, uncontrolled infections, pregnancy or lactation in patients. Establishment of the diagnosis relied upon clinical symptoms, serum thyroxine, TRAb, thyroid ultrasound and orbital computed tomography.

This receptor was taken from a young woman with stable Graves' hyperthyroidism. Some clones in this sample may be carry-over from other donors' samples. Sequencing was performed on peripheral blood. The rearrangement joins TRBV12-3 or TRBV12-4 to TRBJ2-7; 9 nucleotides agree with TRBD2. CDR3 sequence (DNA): TGTGCCAGCAGAGCGGGAGGTAGCTACGAGCAGTACTTC. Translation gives CASRAGGSYEQYF.